The 29 T cell receptor beta chains below all came from one sample that was sequenced in a study of human T cells and chemical hapten exposure. One entry per CDR3 protein results from TCRdb running MiXCR on the RACE reads. The repertoire has roughly 89,000 distinct CDR3 sequences, about 11% of them found once; the top ten carry approximately 1%. Time point: patch test 3, about 24 weeks after DPC sensitization. Described treatment: therapeutic diphenylcyclopropenone sensitization with weekly scalp DPC. This specimen was whole blood, taken in connection with sensitization to the hapten diphenylcyclopropenone (DPC). These receptors all come from a woman in her thirties with alopecia areata. Some clones in this sample may be carry-over from other donors' samples.

This clonotype was recorded many times. This chain joins TRBV7-2 and TRBJ2-6; no clear D. The CDR3 has 14 residues. V lost 8 bases and J lost 1, with 9 bases in between. The germline V gene has CDR1 SGHTA and CDR2 FQGNSA. The CDR3 reads CASVVWSGANVLTF. The CDR3 nucleotides read TGTGCCAGCGTCGTTTGGTCTGGGGCCAACGTCCTGACTTTC.

This clonotype has a handful of counts. This sequence joins TRBV7-9 and TRBJ2-3; 12 nucleotides match TRBD2. Germline V gene data show CDR1 as SEHNR and CDR2 as FQNEAQ (reference sequence). The CDR3 runs 16 residues. V was pared by 3 bases and J by 4 bases, with 5 bases of the junction left unmatched. The CDR3 sequence is CASSFGLAGIPDTQYF. The CDR3 DNA reads as TGTGCCAGCAGCTTCGGACTAGCGGGGATCCCAGATACGCAGTATTTT.

This clonotype showed up just a few times. This chain connects TRBV20-1 to TRBJ2-7; tentatively, D is TRBD1 (5 bases). Germline V gene lookup returns CDR1 DFQATT and CDR2 SNEGSKA (reference sequence). This CDR3 is 11 amino acids long. Deletions cut 6 bases from V and 3 bases from J, with 9 bases between. CDR3 sequence (DNA): TGCAGTGCAGGGGCGGACTACGAGCAGTACTTC. This codes for CSAGADYEQYF.

The chain couples TRBV20-1 to TRBJ1-1, with D perhaps TRBD1 (6 bases). The CDR3 covers 14 residues. Germline assignment: CDR1 DFQATT and CDR2 SNEGSKA (reference sequence). Trimming left V 0 bases short and J 3 bases short, with 11 bases between. Written as DNA, the CDR3 is TGCAGTGCTAGAGATCAGGGGAAGGACACTGAAGCTTTCTTT. Translated, it gives CSARDQGKDTEAFF.

This clonotype was counted between two and nine times. V usage is TRBV28 and J usage is TRBJ1-1; D may be TRBD1 (6 bases). This CDR3 spans 13 amino acids. Deletions cut 9 bases from V and 0 bases from J, with 11 bases between. CDR1 is MDHEN and CDR2 is SYDVKM in the germline V gene. This chain's CDR3 is CASQGHMNTEAFF. CDR3 DNA sequence: TGTGCCAGTCAGGGACATATGAACACTGAAGCTTTCTTT.

This chain uses TRBV28 with TRBJ2-1; 7 bases line up with TRBD2. The CDR3 has 14 amino acids. The V segment lost 11 bases and the J segment 2 bases; nucleotides outside the gene matches: 9. Germline loops: CDR1 MDHEN, CDR2 SYDVKM. The DNA for the CDR3 is TGTGCCGGCCGGGGTAGCGGGCCCTACAATGAGCAGTTCTTC. It translates to CAGRGSGPYNEQFF.

This clonotype was seen more than once but under ten times. The chain joins TRBV24-1 to TRBJ1-4; the D gene is possibly TRBD1 (6 bases). The CDR3 is 14 amino acids. V was cut by 4 bases and J by 5 bases, with 10 bases left in between. Germline V lookup: CDR1 KGHDR, CDR2 SFDVKD. This CDR3 reads CATSETGTNEKLFF. The CDR3, as DNA: TGTGCCACCAGTGAGACCGGGACAAATGAAAAACTGTTTTTT.

This clonotype was detected many times. This sequence joins TRBV29-1 and TRBJ1-1; 9 bases line up with TRBD1. Trimming at V came to 5 bases and at J to 5 bases, leaving 3 bases not matched to a gene. The CDR3 consists of 12 residues. Germline V gene lookup returns CDR1 SQVTM and CDR2 ANQGSEA. The CDR3 DNA is TGCAGCGTTTTCGGGACAGGGACTGAAGCTTTCTTT. Translation gives CSVFGTGTEAFF.

The V call is TRBV28, the J call TRBJ2-7, with unresolved D. CDR1 and CDR2 (germline): MDHEN, SYDVKM. V was cut by 8 bases and J by 2 bases, with 7 bases left in between. CDR3 length: 11 amino acids. CDR3 nucleotide sequence: TGTGCCAGCTGTTCCACCTACGAGCAGTACTTC. Its protein is CASCSTYEQYF.

The chain links TRBV5-4 to TRBJ1-4; no firm D call. V lost 3 bases to trimming and J lost 0 bases, with 12 bases between them. Germline V lookup: CDR1 SGHNT, CDR2 YYREEE (reference sequence). The length of the CDR3 is 16 residues. CDR3 in amino acids: CASSSELAATNEKLFF. CDR3 coding DNA: TGTGCCAGCAGCTCAGAGTTGGCAGCAACTAATGAAAAACTGTTTTTT.

This clonotype was observed many times. The chain employs TRBV20-1 and TRBJ2-7; possibly TRBD2 for D (5 bases). This CDR3 comprises 14 residues. Germline V gene sequence: CDR1 DFQATT, CDR2 SNEGSKA (reference sequence). Between the trimmed V and J ends, which lost 5 bases and 7 bases, there was a span of 21 bases. The CDR3 spells CSAQKPGVRGEQYV. In DNA, the CDR3 is TGCAGTGCTCAGAAACCCGGGGTCAGAGGAGAGCAGTACGTC.

To note about this clonotype: This may stem from a read error, because a much larger clone lies one nucleotide away. V gene TRBV18 combines with J gene TRBJ2-1, with D possibly being TRBD1 or TRBD2 (6 bases each). CDR1 and CDR2 from the germline V gene are KGHSH and LQKENI. This CDR3 has 16 amino acids. This CDR3 is CVSSPPGAGPSGEQFF. The CDR3 region has the DNA TGTGTCAGCTCACCACCGGGGGCGGGGCCCTCGGGTGAGCAGTTCTTC.

This clonotype was seen at least ten times. The chain has TRBV6-1 and TRBJ2-7, with D unresolved. V was clipped by 2 bases and J by 7 bases, with 15 bases between them. This CDR3 comprises 14 residues. CDR1 and CDR2 (germline): MNHNS, SASEGT. Here the CDR3 DNA reads TGTGCCAGCAGTGAAAGACCGGGCTGGTCGGAGCAGTACGTC. Encoded protein: CASSERPGWSEQYV.

At least ten counts were recorded for this clonotype. The chain is built from TRBV18 and TRBJ1-5; D is uncertain. Trimming left V 6 bases short and J 7 bases short, with 13 bases between. In germline, CDR1 is KGHSH, CDR2 LQKENI. The CDR3 contains 13 residues. The CDR3 reads CASSPSDDQPQHF. The CDR3 DNA reads as TGTGCCAGCTCGCCTTCGGACGACCAGCCCCAGCATTTT. Based on the CDR3 plus reference TRBV18 and TRBJ1-5, the full variable domain is NAGVMQNPRHLVRRRGQEARLRCSPMKGHSHVYWYRQLPEEGLKFMVYLQKENIIDESGMPKERFSAEFPKEGPSILRIQQVVRGDSAAYFCASSPSDDQPQHFGDGTRLSIL.

CDR3 sequence: CASSMNGSPQETQYF. CDR3 nucleotides: TGCGCCAGCAGTATGAACGGGAGCCCCCAAGAGACCCAGTACTTC. This chain uses TRBV5-1 with TRBJ2-5; maybe TRBD2 (6 bases). Germline CDR1 is SGHRS and CDR2 is YFSETQ. Trimming left V 5 bases short and J 1 base short, with 15 bases between. The CDR3 is 15 residues long.

This clonotype appeared many times. This chain connects TRBV28 to TRBJ2-2, with 7 positions matching TRBD2. The V gene's germline CDR1 is MDHEN and CDR2 SYDVKM. This CDR3 is built from 16 residues. The V and J ends lost 2 bases and 5 bases, in that order; junction bases with no gene match: 8. The CDR3 DNA is TGTGCCAGCAGTTTACTCTCCGGGACTAATACCGGGGAGCTGTTTTTT. This translates into CASSLLSGTNTGELFF.

The J gene is TRBJ1-1, the V gene TRBV12-3 or TRBV12-4, with D possibly matching TRBD1 (6 bases). The CDR3 extends over 13 amino acids. The ends were cut back, 5 bases at V and 8 bases at J, with 15 bases in the middle. DNA of the CDR3: TGTGCCAGCAGTCAACAGGGAATGTCGGAAGCTTTCTTT. Translated, it gives CASSQQGMSEAFF.

The V and J genes are TRBV28 and TRBJ1-2; perhaps TRBD1 as D (6 bases). The CDR3 spans 14 residues. Germline V gene data show CDR1 as MDHEN and CDR2 as SYDVKM. V was trimmed by 3 bases and J by 4 bases, leaving 12 bases between them. The CDR3: CASSLRDIGYGYTF. In DNA form, the CDR3 reads TGTGCCAGCAGTTTGAGGGACATTGGCTATGGCTACACCTTC.

This clonotype turned up a few times. The rearrangement joins TRBV28 to TRBJ2-1, with TRBD1 matching 10 bases. This CDR3 comprises 14 residues. V lost 7 bases and J lost 3; bases outside the gene matches: 3. In germline, CDR1 is MDHEN, CDR2 SYDVKM. The CDR3 protein is CASIRDRGYNEQFF. CDR3 in DNA: TGTGCCAGCATCCGGGACAGGGGCTACAATGAGCAGTTCTTC. Combining the CDR3 with reference TRBV28 and TRBJ2-1 gives the whole variable domain DVKVTQSSRYLVKRTGEKVFLECVQDMDHENMFWYRQDPGLGLRLIYFSYDVKMKEKGDIPEGYSVSREKKERFSLILESASTNQTSMYLCASIRDRGYNEQFFGPGTRLTVL.

This clonotype was picked up many times. The genes are TRBV12-3 or TRBV12-4 and TRBJ1-5; D remains unclear. This CDR3 is built from 13 residues. V shed 9 bases and J shed 2 bases, with 11 bases lying between them. This CDR3 is CASRERGNQPQHF. Written as DNA, the CDR3 is TGTGCCAGTAGGGAAAGGGGCAATCAGCCCCAGCATTTT.

There are a few counts of this clonotype. The rearrangement links TRBV3-1 to TRBJ1-3, with D possibly TRBD1 on 5 matching bases. This CDR3 is 19 amino acids long. The ends were cut back, 0 bases at V and 0 bases at J, with 18 bases in the middle. In germline, CDR1 is LGHDT, CDR2 YNNKEL (reference sequence). The CDR3 loop reads CASSQDGPGRTSSGNTIYF. DNA of the CDR3: TGTGCCAGCAGCCAAGATGGTCCGGGACGGACGAGCTCTGGAAACACCATATATTTT. The entire variable domain, with the rest obtained from reference TRBV3-1 and TRBJ1-3, is as follows: DTAVSQTPKYLVTQMGNDKSIKCEQNLGHDTMYWYKQDSKKFLKIMFSYNNKELIINETVPNRFSPKSPDKAHLNLHINSLELGDSAVYFCASSQDGPGRTSSGNTIYFGEGSWLTVV.

CDR3 DNA sequence: TGTGCCAGCAGTTCAGCACCCTCTGGAAACACCATATATTTT. Protein sequence: CASSSAPSGNTIYF. J is TRBJ1-3 and V is TRBV28, with unresolved D. Looked up from germline, CDR1 is MDHEN and CDR2 is SYDVKM. The CDR3 loop spans 14 amino acids. The V end was cut by 4 bases, the J end by 0 bases, with 7 bases between.

This clonotype occurred a few times. CDR3 coding DNA: TGCAGCGTTGATGGTTTAATGACAGATACGCAGTATTTT. Its translation is CSVDGLMTDTQYF. The V gene is TRBV29-1, the J gene TRBJ2-3; no clear D. The CDR3 is made up of 13 amino acids. With 3 bases removed from V and 3 bases from J, the gap between germline ends came to 10 bases. Germline V gives CDR1 SQVTM, CDR2 ANQGSEA.

This clonotype has ten or more counts. The V call is TRBV12-3 or TRBV12-4, the J call TRBJ1-3; TRBD1 is a possible D gene (5 bases). The CDR3 is made up of 13 amino acids. Trimming pared 5 bases from V and 8 bases from J, leaving 13 bases between. CDR3 sequence: CASSARGADTIYF. The CDR3 bases are TGTGCCAGCAGTGCGAGGGGCGCGGACACCATATATTTT.

This clonotype was seen many times. CDR3 bases: TGTGCCTGGAGTCCCGGGGGCGCAACTAATGAAAAACTGTTTTTT. It codes for CAWSPGGATNEKLFF. The V gene is TRBV30, the J gene TRBJ1-4; tentative D call: TRBD1 (6 bases). The CDR3 runs to 15 residues. Trimming took 2 bases from V and 0 from J, leaving 10 bases between them. CDR1 is GTSNPN and CDR2 is SVGIG in the germline V gene (reference sequence).

The rearrangement uses TRBV7-2 and TRBJ2-7; D is undetermined. Trimming removed 5 bases at V and 7 bases at J, with 9 bases between. The CDR3 is 11 residues long. The germline gives CDR1 SGHTA, CDR2 FQGNSA. In DNA form, the CDR3 reads TGTGCCAGCAGCCAGTACAAAGAGCAGTACTTC. Residues: CASSQYKEQYF.

The V and J genes are TRBV28 and TRBJ1-5; the D is unclear. The CDR3 is made up of 13 amino acids. Looked up from germline, CDR1 is MDHEN and CDR2 is SYDVKM. V shed 6 bases and J shed 5 bases, with 11 bases lying between them. The CDR3 DNA reads TGTGCCAGCAGACCGCGTCTAGATCAGCCCCAGCATTTT. Encoded protein: CASRPRLDQPQHF.

This clonotype was found many times. The CDR3 reads CASSTTVAYEQYF. CDR3 coding DNA: TGTGCCAGTAGCACGACGGTCGCTTACGAGCAGTACTTC. The J gene is TRBJ2-7, the V gene TRBV19; the D is unclear. Per the germline V gene, CDR1 is LNHDA and CDR2 is SQIVND (reference sequence). The CDR3 is 13 residues long. The ends were cut back, 6 bases at V and 4 bases at J, with 13 bases in the middle. Full variable domain (remainder filled in from reference TRBV19 and TRBJ2-7): DGGITQSPKYLFRKEGQNVTLSCEQNLNHDAMYWYRQDPGQGLRLIYYSQIVNDFQKGDIAEGYSVSREKKESFPLTVTSAQKNPTAFYLCASSTTVAYEQYFGPGTRLTVT.

This chain links TRBV28 with TRBJ1-6, with D tentatively TRBD1 (6 bases). The CDR3 spans 14 residues. The V and J ends lost 11 bases and 6 bases respectively, with 17 bases between them. Germline V lookup: CDR1 MDHEN, CDR2 SYDVKM. The CDR3 region has the DNA TGTGCCGCCTCACGGGGGCTCCTTAATTCACCCCTCCACTTT. As protein: CAASRGLLNSPLHF. The full variable domain, in which reference TRBV28 and TRBJ1-6 provide the parts outside the CDR3, is DVKVTQSSRYLVKRTGEKVFLECVQDMDHENMFWYRQDPGLGLRLIYFSYDVKMKEKGDIPEGYSVSREKKERFSLILESASTNQTSMYLCAASRGLLNSPLHFGNGTRLTVT.